This T cell receptor beta chain comes out of a study of T cell changes during pregnancy in multiple sclerosis. This CDR3 spans 13 amino acids. V shed 0 bases and J shed 4 bases, with 7 bases lying between them. Per the germline V gene, CDR1 is SGHNT and CDR2 is YYREEE (reference sequence). The protocol was immunoSEQ multiplex PCR, while the TCRdb copy is restricted to in-frame clones and leaves out a portion. In the table there are about 98,000 clones, approximately 90% of which are singletons. The chain joins TRBV5-4 to TRBJ1-2, with D possibly being TRBD1 (5 bases). The TCR comes from a female donor in good health, enrolled as a control in a pregnancy study. This material consisted of peripheral blood, taken after pregnancy. The CDR3 loop is CASSLGQRYGYTF. CDR3 nucleotide sequence: TGTGCCAGCAGCTTGGGACAGCGCTATGGCTACACCTTC.